This note documents a single TCR beta chain sequence. The antigen is undetermined. The sample originates from a study of radiotherapy plus CTLA-4 blockade in lung cancer. Findings and caveats of the study: The study found tumor-derived TCR clones expanded in blood after radiotherapy plus ipilimumab.

CDR3 size: 15 residues. Trimming removed 6 bases from V and 5 bases from J; junction bases left unmatched: 10. Sequenced by immunoSEQ multiplex PCR; TCRdb stores in-frame clones only, minus some. The table lists 55,000 to 80,000 clones, approximately 78% of them singletons. CTLA-4 blockade with ipilimumab, together with focal radiation, was given to patients with chemo-refractory metastatic non-small-cell lung cancer. This chain links TRBV5-3 with TRBJ1-4; the match to TRBD1 covers 7 bases. TRBV5-3 falls under the ORF class, with uncertain function. This TCR came from a human donor with non-small cell lung cancer who had a complete response to radiotherapy plus ipilimumab. This sample comprised peripheral blood, obtained from a patient treated with radiotherapy plus ipilimumab. The CDR3 spells CARMIRDRVNEKLFF. DNA for the CDR3: TGTGCCAGAATGATACGAGACAGGGTAAATGAAAAACTGTTTTTT.